These 3 T cell receptor beta chains share one sample of origin, sequenced in a study of neurological immune-mediated disorders (dated by TCRdb to about 2019). The library was prepared using 5' RACE. TCRdb shows the sequencer as Illumina HiSeq 2500. Using fastp at Q25 and MiXCR, TCRdb reprocessed the public reads and kept productive beta chains. Each entry is one CDR3 protein sequence, shown with its most common DNA and genes. This sample lists roughly 80,000 distinct CDR3 sequences; about 9.7% were detected once. The ten largest clones represent around 1.7% of the sample. Sequencing was done on a sample of PBMCs. These receptors originate from a man between 50 and 59 years old in good health.

This clonotype appeared many times. V and J are TRBV4-1 and TRBJ1-4; D gene unclear. The germline V gene has CDR1 MGHRA and CDR2 YSYEKL. This CDR3 has 16 amino acids. The ends were cut back, 0 bases at V and 8 bases at J, with 16 bases in the middle. The CDR3 is CASSQDPDPVEEKLFF. CDR3 bases: TGCGCCAGCAGCCAAGATCCGGACCCAGTGGAAGAAAAACTGTTTTTT.

This clonotype was observed many times. The CDR3 spells CASSQSGLAGGGADTQYF. The CDR3 DNA follows: TGCGCCAGCAGCCAGTCCGGACTAGCGGGAGGAGGCGCAGATACGCAGTATTTT. The genes are TRBV4-1 and TRBJ2-3; 14 nucleotides line up with TRBD2. The CDR3 is 18 residues long. With 3 bases clipped from V and 4 bases from J, the junction kept 9 bases outside the gene matches. Germline CDR1 reads MGHRA; CDR2 reads YSYEKL.

This clonotype was seen many times. V gene TRBV15 combines with J gene TRBJ2-2, with D perhaps TRBD1 or TRBD2 (5 bases each). This CDR3 contains 12 residues. CDR1 is LNHNV and CDR2 is YYDKDF in the germline V gene (reference sequence). The V gene lost 3 bases and the J gene lost 15 bases, with 14 bases spanning the gap. The CDR3 sequence: CATSREPGRVFF. The CDR3 nucleotides read TGTGCCACCAGCAGGGAACCGGGACGAGTGTTTTTT. Complete variable domain (other parts from reference TRBV15 and TRBJ2-2): DAMVIQNPRYQVTQFGKPVTLSCSQTLNHNVMYWYQQKSSQAPKLLFHYYDKDFNNEADTPDNFQSRRPNTSFCFLDIRSPGLGDTAMYLCATSREPGRVFFGEGSRLTVL.